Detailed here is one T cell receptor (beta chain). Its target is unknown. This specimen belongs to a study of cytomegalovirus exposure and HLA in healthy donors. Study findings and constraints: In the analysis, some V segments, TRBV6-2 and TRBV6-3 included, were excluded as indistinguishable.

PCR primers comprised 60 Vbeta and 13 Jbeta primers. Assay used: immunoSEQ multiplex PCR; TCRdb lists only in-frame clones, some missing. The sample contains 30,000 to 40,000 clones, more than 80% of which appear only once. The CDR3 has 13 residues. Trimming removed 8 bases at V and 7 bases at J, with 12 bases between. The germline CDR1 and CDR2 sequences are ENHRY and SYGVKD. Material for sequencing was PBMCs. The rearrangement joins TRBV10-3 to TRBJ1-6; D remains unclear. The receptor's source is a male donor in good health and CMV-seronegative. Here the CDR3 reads CAIGGQENSPLHF. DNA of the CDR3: TGTGCCATCGGAGGTCAGGAAAATTCACCCCTCCACTTT.